The 7 T cell receptor beta chains presented below share a single source sample, sequenced in a study of T cells expressing NK-cell markers. From its re-call of the 5' RACE reads, TCRdb lists each CDR3 protein once, without DNA. In total, the table holds a few hundred thousand distinct CDR3 sequences. Source material: blood T cells: a sorted CD56 or NKG2C T cell subset, CD4+ or CD8+ T cells, or bulk PBMC T cells (not recorded which). These receptors were obtained from a man aged 18 to 69 in good health.

The gene calls are TRBV3-1 and TRBJ2-3; the TRBD2 assignment by TCRdb is unverifiable without DNA. The germline V gene has CDR1 LGHDT and CDR2 YNNKEL (reference sequence). The CDR3 is made up of 16 amino acids. CDR3 in amino acids: CASSQKSRTSGEAQYF.

The chain uses TRBV20-1 and TRBJ2-3; TCRdb's assignment of TRBD1 cannot be checked, as there is no DNA. This CDR3 region has 13 residues. Germline CDR1 is DFQATT and CDR2 is SNEGSKA (reference sequence). The CDR3 spells CSARGLGFDTQYF.

CDR3 protein: CASSLFGRETQYF. This sequence joins TRBV11-2 and TRBJ2-5; the TCRdb D gene call, TRBD2, has no DNA to confirm it. This CDR3 comprises 13 residues. Germline V CDR1 and CDR2: SGHAT, FQNNGV.

The chain is built from TRBV5-5 and TRBJ1-2. CDR3 length equals 13 residues. The germline gives CDR1 SGHKS, CDR2 YYEKEE (reference sequence). The CDR3 region is CASSLDRVSGYTF.

The J gene is TRBJ2-1, the V gene TRBV11-1; absent DNA, TCRdb's TRBD1 call cannot be checked. The germline CDR1 and CDR2 sequences are SGHAT and FQDESV (reference sequence). This CDR3 is built from 18 residues. The CDR3 loop reads CASSRGMGTLDSYNEQFF.

The rearrangement links TRBV2 to TRBJ1-2. CDR3 size: 14 residues. In germline, CDR1 is SNHLY, CDR2 FYNNEI. Here the CDR3 reads CASSPEVPAYGYTF.

This chain joins TRBV6-6 and TRBJ2-5. The germline CDR1 and CDR2 sequences are MNHNY and SVGAGI (reference sequence). There are 13 residues in the CDR3. The CDR3 spells CASSGMRGETQYF.